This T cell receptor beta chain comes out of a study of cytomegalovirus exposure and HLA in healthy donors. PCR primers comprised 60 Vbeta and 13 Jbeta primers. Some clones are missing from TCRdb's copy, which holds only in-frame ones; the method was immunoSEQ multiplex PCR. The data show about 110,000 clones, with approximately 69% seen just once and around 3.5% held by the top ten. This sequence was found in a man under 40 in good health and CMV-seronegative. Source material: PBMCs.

The CDR3 here is CASSSGLAGPSTDTQYF. The CDR3 DNA sequence: TGTGCCAGCAGCTCGGGACTAGCGGGACCCAGCACAGATACGCAGTATTTT. V is TRBV11-3 and J is TRBJ2-3; 13 bases are shared with TRBD2. The germline V gene encodes CDR1 SGHNT and CDR2 YENEEA. The CDR3 extends over 17 amino acids. J lost 0 bases, V lost 4 bases, and 4 bases had no gene match. The whole variable domain, filled in from reference TRBV11-3 and TRBJ2-3, reads EAGVVQSPRYKIIEKKQPVAFWCNPISGHNTLYWYLQNLGQGPELLIRYENEEAVDDSQLPKDRFSAERLKGVDSTLKIQPAELGDSAVYLCASSSGLAGPSTDTQYFGPGTRLTVL.